This T cell receptor beta chain was sequenced during a study of PD-1 blockade in classical Hodgkin lymphoma. General study findings and limits: Exclusion covered patients beginning nivolumab under 1 year post-ASCT. It was reported that newly diagnosed patients had less baseline TCR diversity than healthy donors.

Assay: immunoSEQ multiplex PCR; the TCRdb copy retains only in-frame clones and omits some. Among more than 25,000 clones listed, 70% were seen once. Relapses following autologous stem cell transplantation were seen in all patients, with brentuximab vedotin exposure varying. Under best response, outcomes were complete response, partial response or progressive disease. The V and J ends lost 8 bases and 6 bases respectively, with 9 bases between them. Looked up from germline, CDR1 is SEHNR and CDR2 is FQNEAQ (reference sequence). The CDR3 is 11 residues long. To note about this clone: The target antigen is unknown.

This specimen was peripheral blood mononuclear cells (PBMCs), taken before the second cycle of nivolumab. The chain has TRBV7-9 and TRBJ2-3; a possible D gene is TRBD1 (6 bases). The receptor's source is a human donor with classical Hodgkin lymphoma. CDR3 amino acids: CASQGRDTQYF. In DNA form, the CDR3 reads TGTGCCAGCCAGGGGCGGGATACGCAGTATTTT.